The T cell receptor beta chain under discussion was sequenced for a study of T cell responses to AZD1222 COVID-19 vaccine. Study at large: Second-dose schedules of about 4 or about 12 weeks were combined.

Germline loops: CDR1 MNHEY, CDR2 SVGEGT. V was cut by 5 bases and J by 0 bases, with 13 bases left in between. This CDR3 comprises 15 residues. A remark on this clone: The antigen remains unidentified.

Sequencing used immunoSEQ multiplex PCR; TCRdb keeps in-frame clones, though not all of them. The table lists more than 95,000 clones, approximately 89% of them singletons. Study observations and caveats: A reported finding is that nearly half of spike-specific TCRs target unmutated variant regions. Baseline seropositivity characterized only six AZD1222 recipients. Females outnumbered males among donors, who were mostly white British; clonal diversity was possibly underestimated.

The sequence was obtained from an adult in good health. Here the sequenced sample was peripheral blood, taken on day 0 of AZD1222 vaccination. The genes are TRBV6-2 or TRBV6-3 and TRBJ1-1; D call uncertain. Here the CDR3 reads CASSPYDTMNTEAFF. CDR3 DNA: TGTGCCAGCAGTCCCTATGACACGATGAACACTGAAGCTTTCTTT.